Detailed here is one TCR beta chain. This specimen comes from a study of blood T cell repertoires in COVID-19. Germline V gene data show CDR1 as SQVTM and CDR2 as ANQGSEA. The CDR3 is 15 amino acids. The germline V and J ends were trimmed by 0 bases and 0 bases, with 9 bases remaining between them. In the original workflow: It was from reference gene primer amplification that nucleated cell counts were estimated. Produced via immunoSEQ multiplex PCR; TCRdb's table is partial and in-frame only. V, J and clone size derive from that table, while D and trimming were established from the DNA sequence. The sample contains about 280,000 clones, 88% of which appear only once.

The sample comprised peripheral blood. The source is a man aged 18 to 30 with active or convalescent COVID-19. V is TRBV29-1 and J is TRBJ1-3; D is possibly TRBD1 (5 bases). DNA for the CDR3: TGCAGCGTTGAAGATCCCACAGGCTCTGGAAACACCATATATTTT. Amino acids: CSVEDPTGSGNTIYF.